Sequencing of this T cell receptor beta chain was carried out in a study of tumor-infiltrating lymphocytes in primary liver carcinoma. Overall study context: Samples gave roughly 3.5 to 7.5 million productive TCRbeta reads, similar across tissue types.

Comment on this clonotype: One end of the junction does not line up with germline, which may come from a read error.

This CDR3 comprises 15 residues. Germline CDR1 MDHEN, CDR2 SYDVKM. Making TCR beta cDNA involved around 510 ng total RNA and a constant-region primer. Libraries for TCR beta were built through three nested multiplex PCR rounds, which together made up a slightly modified ARM-PCR procedure. The first two PCR rounds used TRBV1-TRBV30 forward primers with a C-beta reverse primer, nine to ten cycles each. MiXCR, applied by TCRdb to the multiplex PCR reads, yields one record per CDR3 protein. The table lists 30,000 to 40,000 distinct CDR3 sequences, roughly 74% of them singletons. Joint extraction of RNA and DNA used roughly 19-31 mg of bulk tissue that was unsorted. Samples were taken from five separate regions of every tumor.

The receptor's source is a man aged 35 to 55 with primary liver carcinoma and hepatitis B virus infection. What was sequenced was liver tumor tissue from sampling region 4. Subset reported: tumor region T4, right-lateral pole. The rearrangement links TRBV28 to TRBJ2-7; D might be TRBD2 (6 bases). CDR3 DNA: TGTGCCAGCAGCCTGACTAGTGGAAGCTCCTACGGGCAGTACTTC. It translates to CASSLTSGSSYGQYF.